A selection of T cell receptor beta chains follows, all from one sample in a study of T-cell reconstitution after alpha-beta-depleted transplantation in children. TCRdb redid the calling of the PCR reads with MiXCR, one entry per CDR3 protein. The sample lists around 450,000 distinct CDR3 sequences, roughly a tenth occurring once. The source material was PBMCs, sampled before TCRalphabeta/CD19-depleted stem cell transplant. The receptors derive from a child between 2 and 9 years old with inherited bone marrow failure, due to receive a stem cell transplant. Each CDR3 is given with its conserved first and last residue. A D gene is named only where the DNA matches it firmly. The listing skips clone size in some rows; elsewhere it reads once, few, many or a size class.

TRBJ2-7	TRBV3-1	.	many	CASSRDFLYEQYF	TGTGCCAGCAGCCGGGACTTCCTCTACGAGCAGTACTTC
TRBJ2-4	TRBV20-1	.	.	CSARSFGRDLAKNIQYF	TGCAGTGCTAGATCCTTCGGGCGGGACCTAGCCAAAAACATTCAGTACTTC
TRBJ1-1	TRBV27	.	many	CASSLGRLNTEAFF	TGTGCCAGCAGTTTGGGCAGGTTGAACACTGAAGCTTTCTTT
TRBJ2-7	TRBV20-1	.	many	CSASGRGHYEQYF	TGCAGTGCGAGCGGCCGGGGGCATTACGAGCAGTACTTC
TRBJ1-5	TRBV19	.	.	CASSSTRAGQPQHF	TGTGCCAGTAGTAGCACCAGGGCTGGGCAGCCCCAGCATTTT
TRBJ2-3	TRBV12-3/TRBV12-4	TRBD2	.	CASSPRAGGSVADTQYF	TGTGCCAGCAGCCCAAGGGCTGGCGGGAGTGTCGCAGATACGCAGTATTTT
TRBJ2-1	TRBV13	.	.	CTFCLGWGGSSSYNEQFF	TGTACCTTCTGTTTAGGGTGGGGCGGGTCGAGCTCCTACAATGAGCAGTTCTTC
TRBJ2-7	TRBV29-1	.	many	CSVSSSRYEQYF	TGCAGCGTTTCAAGTTCTCGGTACGAGCAGTACTTC
TRBJ2-4	TRBV27	TRBD1	many	CASSWDRGKGAKNIQYF	TGTGCCAGCAGTTGGGACAGGGGGAAAGGAGCCAAAAACATTCAGTACTTC
TRBJ2-7	TRBV19	TRBD1	few	CASKFRDRDLEQYF	TGTGCCAGTAAATTCCGGGACAGGGATCTCGAGCAGTACTTC
TRBJ2-2	TRBV9	.	many	CASSARLQTGELFF	TGTGCCAGCAGCGCCCGTCTCCAGACCGGGGAGCTGTTTTTT
TRBJ1-5	TRBV5-5	TRBD1	many	CASSWAGTGNNQPQHF	TGTGCCAGCAGCTGGGCCGGGACAGGGAACAATCAGCCCCAGCATTTT
TRBJ2-1	TRBV30	TRBD2	.	CAAAGANTLYNEQFF	TGTGCTGCAGCGGGAGCCAATACTCTCTACAATGAGCAGTTCTTC
TRBJ2-1	TRBV12-3/TRBV12-4	.	few	CASSFGGPNNEQFF	TGTGCCAGCAGTTTCGGAGGCCCTAACAATGAGCAGTTCTTC
TRBJ2-7	TRBV4-3	.	many	CASSQDRSGGRYEQYF	TGCGCCAGCAGCCAAGATCGGAGCGGCGGGCGTTACGAGCAGTACTTC
TRBJ1-2	TRBV9	.	many	CASSVDPLNYGYTF	TGTGCCAGCAGCGTAGATCCCCTTAACTATGGCTACACCTTC
TRBJ2-1	TRBV6-1	TRBD2	many	CASSPHRPGAGYNEQFF	TGTGCCAGCAGCCCTCACCGACCGGGAGCGGGGTACAATGAGCAGTTCTTC
TRBJ2-1	TRBV28	TRBD1	.	CASSQPGQVFYNEQFF	TGTGCCAGCAGCCAACCGGGACAGGTCTTCTACAATGAGCAGTTCTTC
TRBJ2-1	TRBV19	TRBD2	.	CASSRRGLAGGSEQFF	TGTGCCAGTAGTAGGAGGGGGCTAGCGGGGGGGAGTGAGCAGTTCTTC
TRBJ2-2	TRBV29-1	TRBD1	many	CSVKRQGEAGELFF	TGCAGCGTGAAAAGACAGGGGGAAGCCGGGGAGCTGTTTTTT
TRBJ2-7	TRBV12-3/TRBV12-4	.	many	CASSSLIEQYF	TGTGCCAGCAGCAGCCTAATCGAGCAGTACTTC
TRBJ2-2	TRBV6-2/TRBV6-3	TRBD2	many	CASSLAEEAGELFF	TGTGCCAGCAGCCTAGCGGAGGAAGCCGGGGAGCTGTTTTTT
TRBJ2-3	TRBV23-1	TRBD2	few	CASKEGLAGSTDTQYF	TGCGCCAGCAAAGAGGGACTAGCGGGTTCCACAGATACGCAGTATTTT
TRBJ1-6	TRBV28	TRBD1	few	CASSPRQGSGSPLHF	TGTGCCAGCAGTCCAAGACAGGGAAGCGGCTCACCCCTCCACTTT
TRBJ2-1	TRBV5-1	TRBD2	many	CASSLAPVGGSSYNEQFF	TGCGCCAGCAGCTTGGCACCGGTCGGCGGGAGCTCCTACAATGAGCAGTTCTTC
TRBJ2-1	TRBV7-2	.	many	CASSLFGGLPSYNEQFF	TGTGCCAGCAGCTTATTTGGGGGGCTTCCCTCCTACAATGAGCAGTTCTTC
TRBJ2-5	TRBV5-1	.	.	CASSLGQIQETHYF	TGCGCCAGCAGCTTGGGACAGATACAAGAGACCCATTACTTC
TRBJ1-1	TRBV29-1	.	many	CSVELGTALPEAFF	TGCAGCGTTGAACTTGGGACGGCGCTCCCTGAAGCTTTCTTT
TRBJ1-5	TRBV12-3/TRBV12-4	.	.	CASRGSRSNQPQHF	TGTGCCAGCAGGGGATCGAGGAGCAATCAGCCCCAGCATTTT
TRBJ2-7	TRBV4-1	.	many	CASSQGVGGSYEQYF	TGCGCCAGCAGCCAAGGGGTAGGGGGCTCCTACGAGCAGTACTTC
TRBJ2-3	TRBV7-9	TRBD2	.	CASSFKFSGSPDTQYF	TGTGCCAGCAGCTTCAAGTTTAGCGGGAGTCCAGATACGCAGTATTTT
TRBJ2-5	TRBV5-1	.	many	CASRKLERGETQYF	TGCGCCAGCCGGAAACTAGAACGGGGAGAGACCCAGTACTTC
TRBJ2-7	TRBV12-3/TRBV12-4	.	many	CASSPTGYEQYF	TGTGCCAGCAGCCCAACAGGTTACGAGCAGTACTTC
TRBJ1-1	TRBV12-3/TRBV12-4	.	many	CASSLGDWVEAFF	TGTGCCAGCAGTTTAGGGGATTGGGTTGAAGCTTTCTTT
TRBJ2-1	TRBV5-4	TRBD2	many	CASSFWTSGRLSVSYNEQFF	TGTGCCAGCAGTTTCTGGACTAGCGGGAGATTATCGGTCTCCTACAATGAGCAGTTCTTC
TRBJ1-1	TRBV5-1	TRBD1	many	CASSLVGGQGYRTEAFF	TGCGCCAGCAGCTTGGTTGGCGGACAGGGGTATAGGACTGAAGCTTTCTTT
TRBJ2-2	TRBV4-1	.	many	CASSPNRDHGELFF	TGCGCCAGCAGCCCTAACAGGGATCATGGGGAGCTGTTTTTT
TRBJ2-4	TRBV27	.	many	CASSLSLGVAKNIQYF	TGTGCCAGCAGTTTATCCCTCGGGGTGGCCAAAAACATTCAGTACTTC
TRBJ2-7	TRBV3-1	TRBD2	.	CASSRAGLAGGPYEQYF	TGTGCCAGCAGCCGCGCAGGACTAGCGGGAGGGCCCTACGAGCAGTACTTC
TRBJ2-4	TRBV12-3/TRBV12-4	TRBD2	many	CASSISGNDIQYF	TGTGCCAGCAGCATTAGCGGGAATGACATTCAGTACTTC
TRBJ1-2	TRBV2	TRBD1	few	CATTAGGSDYGYTF	TGTGCCACCACGGCAGGGGGAAGCGACTATGGCTACACCTTC
TRBJ2-5	TRBV29-1	TRBD2	many	CSVVGRAGETQYF	TGCAGCGTTGTCGGGAGGGCCGGAGAGACCCAGTACTTC
TRBJ2-2	TRBV27	TRBD1	many	CASSRDRVHTGELFF	TGTGCCAGCAGTCGGGACAGGGTACACACCGGGGAGCTGTTTTTT
TRBJ2-1	TRBV13	TRBD2	many	CASSERGYNEQFF	TGTGCCAGCAGTGAGCGGGGGTACAATGAGCAGTTCTTC
TRBJ1-4	TRBV6-2/TRBV6-3	.	many	CASSPSGGGEKPFF	TGTGCCAGCAGTCCTTCGGGAGGAGGTGAAAAACCGTTTTTT
TRBJ2-7	TRBV10-3	.	many	CAISDQKQGPYEQYF	TGTGCCATCAGTGACCAAAAACAGGGCCCCTACGAGCAGTACTTC
TRBJ2-3	TRBV7-6	TRBD1	few	CASSYRDREGTQYF	TGTGCCAGCAGCTACCGGGACAGGGAAGGTACGCAGTATTTT
TRBJ2-7	TRBV10-1	.	many	CASSDRGVQLPSYEQYF	TGCGCCAGCAGTGACAGAGGGGTGCAGCTCCCCTCCTACGAGCAGTACTTC
TRBJ2-2	TRBV4-3	TRBD2	many	CASSQEDSGMGTGELFF	TGCGCCAGCAGCCAAGAGGATAGCGGGATGGGCACCGGGGAGCTGTTTTTT
TRBJ2-7	TRBV4-3	TRBD2	many	CASSQGVASGSYEQYF	TGCGCCAGCAGCCAAGGGGTGGCTAGCGGGAGTTACGAGCAGTACTTC
TRBJ2-1	TRBV3-1	TRBD2	few	CASSLTGLALNEQFF	TGTGCCAGCAGCCTGACAGGACTAGCCCTCAATGAGCAGTTCTTC
TRBJ2-1	TRBV24-1	TRBD2	.	CATSDPSGSSYDEQFF	TGTGCCACCAGTGACCCAAGCGGGAGCTCCTACGATGAGCAGTTCTTC
TRBJ1-2	TRBV6-1	.	many	CASTRKQHYYGYTF	TGTGCCAGCACCAGAAAACAGCACTACTATGGCTACACCTTC
TRBJ2-1	TRBV20-1	TRBD1	many	CSASALGQGLNEQFF	TGCAGTGCTAGTGCCTTGGGACAGGGCCTCAATGAGCAGTTCTTC
TRBJ2-5	TRBV20-1	.	few	CSAAGSQETQYF	TGCAGTGCCGCAGGGTCCCAAGAGACCCAGTACTTC
TRBJ2-7	TRBV12-3/TRBV12-4	.	.	CASSLMGPTQEQYF	TGTGCCAGCAGTTTAATGGGACCTACTCAAGAGCAGTACTTC
TRBJ1-1	TRBV5-1	.	many	CASSLEFPGGRTEAFF	TGCGCCAGCAGCTTGGAGTTCCCGGGAGGGAGAACTGAAGCTTTCTTT